Listed here are 27 T cell receptor beta chains from one sample, sequenced in a study of tumor-infiltrating lymphocytes in glioblastoma multiforme. TCR beta libraries were built from RNA through three nested multiplex PCR rounds using modified ARM-PCR. TCRdb re-called the multiplex PCR reads with MiXCR, one entry per CDR3 protein. The sample holds approximately 30,000 distinct CDR3 sequences; about 58% are singletons and the top ten take approximately 31%. Sequenced input: brain tumor tissue. The receptor source for this set is a male donor with glioblastoma.

About this clonotype: One junction end does not reproduce the germline sequence, and a read error may be involved. The chain recombines TRBV20-1 with TRBJ2-3; the match to TRBD2 covers 9 bases. Germline lookup yields CDR1 DFQATT and CDR2 SNEGSKA (reference sequence). This CDR3 comprises 15 residues. Here the CDR3 reads CSAPLAGLSTDTHYF. In DNA form, the CDR3 reads TGCAGTGCCCCGCTAGCGGGGCTTTCCACAGATACGCATTACTTT.

This clonotype is a singleton in its sample. Germline and junction disagree at one end, which may indicate a read error. The V and J genes are TRBV20-1 and TRBJ2-1; 13 bases map to TRBD2. Germline CDR1 DFQATT, CDR2 SNEGSKA (reference sequence). There are 19 residues in the CDR3. CDR3 DNA sequence: TGCAGTGCTAGAGACATGGGGGAACTAGCGGGAGGGCCGATCAATGAACAGTTCTTC. It yields the protein CSARDMGELAGGPINEQFF.

The gene calls are TRBV11-2 and TRBJ2-5, with no clear D. Germline lookup yields CDR1 SGHAT and CDR2 FQNNGV. The CDR3 runs 9 residues. V lost 11 bases and J lost 7, with 8 bases in between. CDR3 loop: CAADVTQYF. The CDR3 coding sequence is TGTGCCGCGGATGTGACCCAGTACTTC.

This clonotype is labeled as medium-sized. One junction end does not reproduce the germline sequence, and a read error may be involved. The chain is built from TRBV5-6 and TRBJ2-3; D not certain. The CDR3 covers 13 residues. Germline values: CDR1 SGHDT, CDR2 YYEEEE. The CDR3 is CASSLVAADTQYF. DNA for the CDR3: TGTGCCAGCAGCTTGGTCGCGGCAGACACGCAGTATTTT.

Comment on this clonotype: The junction does not match germline at one end; this may be a read error. This CDR3 is CSAPTLSWRAYFFYNEQLF. Written as DNA, the CDR3 is TGCAGTGCTCCCACCCTTAGCTGGAGGGCCTACTTCTTCTACAATGAGCAGCTCTTC. V usage is TRBV20-1 and J usage is TRBJ2-1; TRBD2 might be the D (6 bases). The germline V gene has CDR1 DFQATT and CDR2 SNEGSKA (reference sequence). The CDR3 contains 19 residues.

This clonotype has ten or more counts. CDR3 protein: CASSFTGSTEAFF. CDR3 nucleotides: TGCGCCAGCAGCTTCACAGGGAGCACTGAAGCTTTCTTT. This sequence joins TRBV5-1 and TRBJ1-1; a possible D gene is TRBD1 (6 bases). Trimming removed 2 bases at V and 4 bases at J, with 9 bases between. Germline CDR1 and CDR2: SGHRS and YFSETQ. This CDR3 has 13 amino acids.

About this clonotype: Its ends do not fully match the called genes, so a read error is possible. The V gene is TRBV20-1, the J gene TRBJ2-3, with TRBD2 matching 10 bases. Germline CDR1 reads DFQATT; CDR2 reads SNEGSKA (reference sequence). The CDR3 runs to 15 residues. The chain's CDR3 is CSATSAGGPTDTQYF. CDR3 in DNA: TGTAGTGCTACCTCAGCGGGAGGGCCAACAGATACGCAGTATTTT.

The chain recombines TRBV14 with TRBJ2-2; 7 nucleotides match TRBD2. The CDR3 has 16 amino acids. Trimming removed 8 bases from V and 6 bases from J; junction bases left unmatched: 15. From germline, CDR1 is SGHDN and CDR2 FVKESK. The CDR3 coding sequence is TGTGCCAGCGACCCGGGACTACTAATCCGGGCCGGGGAGCTGTTTTTT. It codes for CASDPGLLIRAGELFF.

The chain couples TRBV11-2 to TRBJ1-1; D is unresolved. The germline V gene encodes CDR1 SGHAT and CDR2 FQNNGV. Trimming removed 1 base from V and 5 bases from J, with 8 bases in between. This CDR3 is built from 13 residues. The CDR3 region is CASSLGWGTEAFF. The CDR3 region has the DNA TGTGCCAGCAGCTTAGGCTGGGGAACTGAAGCTTTCTTT.

The chain combines TRBV5-6 with TRBJ2-6; D not resolved. The CDR3 is 14 residues long. From germline, CDR1 is SGHDT and CDR2 YYEEEE. V lost 2 bases, J lost 3 bases, and 6 bases lay in between. CDR3 sequence (DNA): TGTGCCAGCAGCTTTATGTTTGGGGCCAACGTCCTGACTTTC. Translation: CASSFMFGANVLTF.

This clonotype was seen more than once but under ten times. A much larger clonotype is one base distant, so this may be a read error. CDR3 sequence reads: CSGSRGEKPFF. DNA of the CDR3: TGCAGTGGGAGTCGGGGAGAAAAACCGTTTTTT. The genes are TRBV29-1 and TRBJ1-4; no clear D. Germline loops: CDR1 SQVTM, CDR2 ANQGSEA. This CDR3 comprises 11 residues.

As concerns this clonotype: A much more abundant neighbour one base away suggests this may be a read error. The chain's CDR3 is CASSSGTSVPDTQNF. CDR3 in DNA: TGTGCCAGCAGCTCCGGGACTAGCGTTCCAGATACGCAGAATTTT. J is TRBJ2-3 and V is TRBV28, with 10 nucleotides matching TRBD2. The CDR3 is made up of 15 amino acids. Germline lookup yields CDR1 MDHEN and CDR2 SYDVKM.

As regards this clonotype: A junction end diverges from the germline sequence, so it may reflect a read error. The chain employs TRBV4-1 and TRBJ2-5, with D possibly called TRBD1 or TRBD2 (7 bases each). This CDR3 is 18 amino acids long. Germline values: CDR1 MGHRA, CDR2 YSYEKL. CDR3 bases: TGCGCCAGCAGCCACACGTTGGGGAGGGTAGGGGGCCGGGAGACCCATTACTTC. Protein: CASSHTLGRVGGRETHYF.

A note on this clonotype: One end of the junction fails to match germline, which may point to a read error. The chain has TRBV5-1 and TRBJ2-7; 7 nucleotides align to TRBD1. This CDR3 contains 17 residues. Germline V gene sequence: CDR1 SGHRS, CDR2 YFSETQ. The CDR3 coding sequence is TGCGCAAGCAGCGGACCGGGACAGTGGACTTCCTCCTACGAGCAGTACTTC. It yields the protein CASSGPGQWTSSYEQYF.

The J gene is TRBJ2-2, the V gene TRBV2; D uncertain. Germline lookup yields CDR1 SNHLY and CDR2 FYNNEI. The CDR3 length is 13 residues. V gave up 3 bases and J gave up 6 bases, with 8 bases separating them. The CDR3 DNA sequence: TGTGCCAGCAGTGAGAAGGTGGCCGGGGAGCTGTTTTTT. Translation: CASSEKVAGELFF.

Details on this clonotype: Because it lacks the conserved phenylalanine or tryptophan at the end, this CDR3 is likely a read error. This sequence joins TRBV29-1 and TRBJ2-2; D possibly corresponds to TRBD2 (5 bases). Germline CDR1 is SQVTM and CDR2 is ANQGSEA. CDR3 size: 13 residues. CDR3 residues: CSVETRDTWELFS. CDR3 nucleotides: TGCAGCGTTGAAACTAGAGACACCTGGGAGCTGTTTTCT.

Concerning this clonotype: A junction end diverges from the germline sequence, so it may reflect a read error. The chain combines TRBV29-1 with TRBJ1-2; D call uncertain. The CDR3 runs 12 residues. The germline V gene encodes CDR1 SQVTM and CDR2 ANQGSEA. The CDR3 region has the DNA TGCAGCGTTGGAACAGCGAACTATGGCTGCACCTTC. It encodes CSVGTANYGCTF.

The V gene is TRBV7-9, the J gene TRBJ2-7, with TRBD2 identical over 12 bases. V dropped 5 bases and J dropped 4; count of bases not matched to a gene: 6. Germline CDR1 is SEHNR and CDR2 is FQNEAQ (reference sequence). This CDR3 comprises 15 residues. CDR3 in amino acids: CASSPLAGGGYEQYF. The CDR3 nucleotides read TGTGCCAGCAGCCCCCTAGCGGGAGGGGGGTACGAGCAGTACTTC.

V gene TRBV11-1 combines with J gene TRBJ2-7, with 8 bases identical to TRBD1. Germline CDR1 is SGHAT and CDR2 is FQDESV (reference sequence). The CDR3 has 12 amino acids. Written as DNA, the CDR3 is TGTTTCAGCAGCGGACAGGGACGCGAGCAGTACTTC. The encoded protein is CFSSGQGREQYF.

As for this clonotype: This clone may be a read error of a much larger clone one base away. The chain couples TRBV11-1 to TRBJ2-1; no reliable D call. CDR3 size: 12 residues. Trimming left V 4 bases short and J 9 bases short, with 10 bases between. Germline values: CDR1 SGHAT, CDR2 FQDESV (reference sequence). In DNA form, the CDR3 reads TGTGCCAGCAGCTCCCTCAGAGCTGAGCAGTTCTTC. It encodes CASSSLRAEQFF. The full variable domain, completed using reference TRBV11-1 and TRBJ2-1, is EAEVAQSPRYKITEKSQAVAFWCDPISGHATLYWYRQILGQGPELLVQFQDESVVDDSQLPKDRFSAERLKGVDSTLKIQPAELGDSAMYLCASSSLRAEQFFGPGTRLTVL.

A word on this clonotype: Since the CDR3 does not end with the conserved phenylalanine or tryptophan, this likely comes from a read error. The DNA is omitted, as the CDR3 cannot be located on it reliably, and the CDR3 follows TCRdb's listing. The V call is TRBV11-2, the J call TRBJ2-5; TRBD1 was called by the table and not checked on the DNA. Ends included, the CDR3 has 12 residues. The V gene's germline CDR1 is SGHAT and CDR2 FQNNGV. This CDR3 is CASGVGGGIRYL.

This clonotype has just a few counts. This sequence joins TRBV29-1 and TRBJ2-1; perhaps TRBD1 as D (6 bases). V was trimmed by 4 bases and J by 3 bases, leaving 16 bases between them. The germline V gene has CDR1 SQVTM and CDR2 ANQGSEA. This CDR3 has 15 residues. This CDR3 reads CSVALGALVYNEQFF. The DNA of the CDR3 is TGCAGCGTTGCTTTGGGGGCACTCGTCTACAATGAGCAGTTCTTC.

This clonotype was counted at least ten times. The CDR3 reads CSASSWTSHLGEQYF. CDR3 bases: TGCAGTGCTAGCTCCTGGACTAGCCACCTCGGCGAGCAGTACTTC. This chain uses TRBV20-1 with TRBJ2-7; 8 bases map to TRBD2. The CDR3 runs 15 residues. The germline V gene has CDR1 DFQATT and CDR2 SNEGSKA (reference sequence). With V trimmed by 3 bases and J by 6 bases, 13 bases remained unmatched.

The rearrangement uses TRBV11-1 and TRBJ1-1; D is ambiguous. The CDR3 covers 13 residues. Between the trimmed V and J ends, which lost 2 bases and 5 bases, there was a span of 9 bases. Germline CDR1 is SGHAT and CDR2 is FQDESV (reference sequence). CDR3 DNA sequence: TGTGCCAGCAGCTTAAGCCTTAATACTGAAGCTTTCTTT. The encoded protein is CASSLSLNTEAFF.

The table lists this clonotype with many counts. The chain links TRBV11-3 to TRBJ2-7, with 8 bases aligning to TRBD1. Germline lookup yields CDR1 SGHNT and CDR2 YENEEA. V lost 4 bases and J lost 0; bases outside the gene matches: 8. The CDR3 runs to 16 residues. The CDR3 here is CASSSSRDRSSYEQYF. In nucleotides, the CDR3 is TGTGCCAGCAGCTCATCCCGGGACAGGAGCTCCTACGAGCAGTACTTC.

This clonotype was observed at least ten times. The chain links TRBV4-1 to TRBJ1-1; possibly TRBD1 for D (6 bases). Germline assignment: CDR1 MGHRA and CDR2 YSYEKL. Between the trimmed V and J ends, which lost 4 bases and 5 bases, there was a span of 17 bases. The CDR3 extends over 15 amino acids. The CDR3 loop reads CASSPGGGLTTEAFF. The CDR3 DNA is TGCGCCAGCAGCCCTGGGGGGGGCTTGACTACTGAAGCTTTCTTT.

As to this clonotype: A read error may be the cause here, since a much bigger clone is one base away. The genes are TRBV28 and TRBJ2-7; unclear D gene. CDR3 length equals 12 residues. Germline-derived CDR1 and CDR2 are MDHEN and SYDVKM. V was clipped by 6 bases and J by 4 bases, with 10 bases between them. CDR3: CASSIRRYEQYF. DNA for the CDR3: TGTGCCAGCAGCATCCGGCGGTACGAGCAGTACTTC.